The 2 T cell receptor beta chains below all came from one sample that was sequenced in a study of T cell changes during pregnancy in multiple sclerosis (dated by TCRdb to about 2019). Library preparation was by the immunoSEQ multiplex PCR assay. In its TCRdb copy, this immuneACCESS table keeps in-frame sequences only and misses some clones. Where compared with another copy, unresolved V genes explain less than half of these, and the others have no known cause. For this sample the table gives around 63,000 clones, of which about nine tenths were detected only once. The ten biggest clones cover roughly 1.3% of the sample. Here the sequenced sample was peripheral blood, taken after pregnancy. The source is a female donor in good health, enrolled as a control in a pregnancy study.

The rearrangement uses TRBV25-1 and TRBJ1-3, with a weak D call TRBD1 (5 bases). The ends were cut back, 7 bases at V and 7 bases at J, with 17 bases in the middle. Germline CDR1 is MGHDK and CDR2 is SYGVNS. The CDR3 length is 14 residues. In DNA form, the CDR3 reads TGTGCCAGCACCGCGGGACTTGGTTTGAACACCATATATTTT. Protein product: CASTAGLGLNTIYF.

This clone was seen only once. J is TRBJ1-5 and V is TRBV16; 10 bases match TRBD1. V gave up 4 bases and J gave up 0 bases; unmatched junction bases: 6. The CDR3 covers 17 residues. The germline V gene has CDR1 KGHSY and CDR2 FQNENV. CDR3 amino acids: CASSRLGQGDSNQPQHF. The DNA for the CDR3 is TGTGCCAGCAGCCGGCTAGGACAGGGGGATAGCAATCAGCCCCAGCATTTT. The full variable domain, its missing parts supplied by reference TRBV16 and TRBJ1-5, is GEEVAQTPKHLVRGEGQKAKLYCAPIKGHSYVFWYQQVLKNEFKFLISFQNENVFDETGMPKERFSAKCLPNSPCSLEIQATKLEDSAVYFCASSRLGQGDSNQPQHFGDGTRLSIL.